Listed here are 7 T cell receptor beta chains from one sample, sequenced in a study of cytomegalovirus exposure and HLA in healthy donors. Amplification used 60 Vbeta primers and 13 Jbeta primers. TCRdb keeps only in-frame clones here, not all; method: immunoSEQ multiplex PCR. The sample consists of 140,000 or so clones, around 80% of them appearing once. The sample comprised PBMCs. All receptors come from a female donor in good health and CMV-seronegative.

CDR3 residues: CASSQGRETGELFF. The CDR3 DNA reads TGTGCCAGCAGCCAAGGGCGGGAGACCGGGGAGCTGTTTTTT. J is TRBJ2-2 and V is TRBV4-2; 7 nucleotides agree with TRBD2. V dropped 1 base and J dropped 5; count of bases not matched to a gene: 1. CDR1 LGHNA and CDR2 YNFKEQ come from the germline V gene. This CDR3 is 14 amino acids long.

This CDR3 reads CASSLRQGSQPQHF. CDR3 in DNA: TGTGCCAGCAGTCTACGACAGGGAAGTCAGCCCCAGCATTTT. This chain links TRBV27 with TRBJ1-5; 7 positions match TRBD1. CDR1 MNHEY and CDR2 SMNVEV come from the germline V gene (reference sequence). The CDR3 runs 14 residues. J gave up 6 bases and V 5 bases, and 7 bases lay outside the gene matches.

V gene TRBV29-1 combines with J gene TRBJ1-2, with TRBD1 matching over 9 bases. Unmatched junction bases numbered 3, after V lost 2 bases and J lost 8 bases. This CDR3 is 12 amino acids long. The germline V gene encodes CDR1 SQVTM and CDR2 ANQGSEA. The CDR3 loop reads CSVEPTGGGYTF. CDR3 bases: TGCAGCGTTGAACCGACAGGGGGAGGCTACACCTTC. Based on the CDR3 plus reference TRBV29-1 and TRBJ1-2, the full variable domain is SAVISQKPSRDICQRGTSLTIQCQVDSQVTMMFWYRQQPGQSLTLIATANQGSEATYESGFVIDKFPISRPNLTFSTLTVSNMSPEDSSIYLCSVEPTGGGYTFGSGTRLTVV.

The V and J genes are TRBV4-2 and TRBJ1-2; D not resolved. The germline V gene encodes CDR1 LGHNA and CDR2 YNFKEQ. CDR3 length: 14 residues. The V end was cut by 1 base, the J end by 4 bases, with 10 bases between. CDR3 sequence reads: CASSQVTNLYGYTF. CDR3 nucleotides: TGTGCCAGCAGCCAAGTGACTAACCTCTATGGCTACACCTTC.

This clone was seen just once. The chain carries TRBV18 and TRBJ2-1, with TRBD2 matching 11 bases. The CDR3 extends over 16 amino acids. Germline CDR1 reads KGHSH; CDR2 reads LQKENI. V was clipped by 4 bases and J by 4 bases; unmatched bases: 6. The CDR3 DNA sequence: TGTGCCAGCTCACGGGCTAGCGGGAGGTTATACAATGAGCAGTTCTTC. Translation: CASSRASGRLYNEQFF.

The chain has TRBV28 and TRBJ1-1; TRBD1 agrees at 9 bases. Germline CDR1 and CDR2: MDHEN and SYDVKM. CDR3 length equals 12 residues. Trimming removed 4 bases from V and 11 bases from J; junction bases left unmatched: 5. DNA of the CDR3: TGTGCCAGCAGTTACAGGGGGCGGCATGCTTTCTTT. Protein sequence: CASSYRGRHAFF.

A word on this clone: Given the absence of the conserved phenylalanine or tryptophan at the CDR3 end, a read error is likely. This chain connects TRBV6-6 to TRBJ1-1; weak D call: TRBD1 (5 bases). V lost 0 bases and J lost 4, with 9 bases in between. This CDR3 contains 14 residues. Germline V lookup: CDR1 MNHNY, CDR2 SVGAGI (reference sequence). The CDR3 DNA reads as TGTGCCAGCAGTTACTCGGCCGACAGCACTGAAGCTTTCGTT. The encoded protein is CASSYSADSTEAFV.